A single T cell receptor beta chain is shown here with its context. What it recognizes is unknown. These data originate in a study of blood T cells in healthy people across ages. This CDR3 comprises 14 residues. The V end lost 8 bases, the J end lost 0 bases, and 14 bases lay between the germline ends. Germline V lookup: CDR1 DFQATT, CDR2 SNEGSKA (reference sequence). Then a second PCR, running roughly 6 to 11 cycles, was carried out with a sample-barcoded 5' primer and a J-beta primer mix. MiXCR was run by TCRdb on the 5' RACE reads, yielding one entry per CDR3 protein. The table records hundreds of thousands of distinct CDR3 sequences, more than 25% of them present only once. The study's findings and limits: With age, beta diversity per million T cells declined roughly linearly, significantly by about 40.

The TCR comes from a woman older than 75 in good health. V is TRBV20-1 and J is TRBJ1-3; weak D call: TRBD1 (6 bases). Material: blood. This CDR3 is CSTKQGTSGNTIYF. The CDR3 coding sequence is TGCAGTACCAAACAGGGAACCTCTGGAAACACCATATATTTT.